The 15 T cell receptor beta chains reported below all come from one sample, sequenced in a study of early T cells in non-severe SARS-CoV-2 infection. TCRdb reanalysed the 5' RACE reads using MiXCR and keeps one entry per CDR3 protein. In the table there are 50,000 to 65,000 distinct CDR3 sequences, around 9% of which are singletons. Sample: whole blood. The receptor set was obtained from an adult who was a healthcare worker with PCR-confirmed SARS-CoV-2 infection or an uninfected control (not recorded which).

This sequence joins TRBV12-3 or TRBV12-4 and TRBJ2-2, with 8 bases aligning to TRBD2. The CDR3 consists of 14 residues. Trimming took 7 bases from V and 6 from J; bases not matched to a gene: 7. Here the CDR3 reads CASTGLAFPGELFF. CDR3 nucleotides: TGTGCCAGCACAGGACTAGCTTTTCCCGGGGAGCTGTTTTTT.

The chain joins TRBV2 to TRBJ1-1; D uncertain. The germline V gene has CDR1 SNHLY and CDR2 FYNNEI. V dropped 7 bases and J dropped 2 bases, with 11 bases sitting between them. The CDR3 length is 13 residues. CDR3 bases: TGTGCCAGCACGGTGGGGAAAAACACTGAAGCTTTCTTT. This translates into CASTVGKNTEAFF. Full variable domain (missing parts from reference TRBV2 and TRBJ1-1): EPEVTQTPSHQVTQMGQEVILRCVPISNHLYFYWYRQILGQKVEFLVSFYNNEISEKSEIFDDQFSVERPDGSNFTLKIRSTKLEDSAMYFCASTVGKNTEAFFGQGTRLTVV.

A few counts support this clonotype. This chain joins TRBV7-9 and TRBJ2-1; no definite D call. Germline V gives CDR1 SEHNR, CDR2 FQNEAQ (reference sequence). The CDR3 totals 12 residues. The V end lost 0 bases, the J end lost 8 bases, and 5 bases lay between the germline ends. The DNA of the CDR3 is TGTGCCAGCAGCTTAGCACCCGATGAGCAGTTCTTC. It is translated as CASSLAPDEQFF. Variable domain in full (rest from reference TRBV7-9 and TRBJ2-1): DTGVSQNPRHKITKRGQNVTFRCDPISEHNRLYWYRQTLGQGPEFLTYFQNEAQLEKSRLLSDRFSAERPKGSFSTLEIQRTEQGDSAMYLCASSLAPDEQFFGPGTRLTVL.

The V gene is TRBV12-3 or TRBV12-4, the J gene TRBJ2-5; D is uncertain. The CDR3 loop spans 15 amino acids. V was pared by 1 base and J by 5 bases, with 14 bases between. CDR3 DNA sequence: TGTGCCAGCAGTTTAGTTCAAGGTCCCGCGGAGACCCAGTACTTC. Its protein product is CASSLVQGPAETQYF.

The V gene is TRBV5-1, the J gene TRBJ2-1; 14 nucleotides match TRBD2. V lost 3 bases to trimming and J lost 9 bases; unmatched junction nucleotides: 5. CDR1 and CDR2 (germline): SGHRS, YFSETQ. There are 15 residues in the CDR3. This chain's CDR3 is CASSSGLAGVGEQFF. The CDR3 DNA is TGCGCCAGCAGCTCGGGACTAGCGGGAGTTGGTGAGCAGTTCTTC.

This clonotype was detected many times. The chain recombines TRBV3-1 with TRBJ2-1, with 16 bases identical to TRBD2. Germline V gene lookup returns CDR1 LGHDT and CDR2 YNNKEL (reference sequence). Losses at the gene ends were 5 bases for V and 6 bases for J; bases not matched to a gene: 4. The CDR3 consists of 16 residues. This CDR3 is CASSVGLAGGANEQFF. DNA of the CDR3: TGTGCCAGCAGCGTGGGACTAGCGGGAGGGGCCAATGAGCAGTTCTTC.

The CDR3 bases are TGCGCCAGCAGCTTGGTAGCAGGGGACACCGGGGAGCTGTTTTTT. This sequence encodes CASSLVAGDTGELFF. The rearrangement links TRBV5-1 to TRBJ2-2; possibly TRBD1 for D (6 bases). Germline V gives CDR1 SGHRS, CDR2 YFSETQ. Trimming cost V 0 bases and J 3 bases, with 9 bases left between them. The CDR3 loop spans 15 amino acids. Complete variable domain (other parts from reference TRBV5-1 and TRBJ2-2): KAGVTQTPRYLIKTRGQQVTLSCSPISGHRSVSWYQQTPGQGLQFLFEYFSETQRNKGNFPGRFSGRQFSNSRSEMNVSTLELGDSALYLCASSLVAGDTGELFFGEGSRLTVL.

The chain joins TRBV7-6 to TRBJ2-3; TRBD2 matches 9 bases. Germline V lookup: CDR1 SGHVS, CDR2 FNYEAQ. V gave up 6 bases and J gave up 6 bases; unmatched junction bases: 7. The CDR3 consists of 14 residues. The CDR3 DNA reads TGTGCCAGCAGTGAGGGCGCGGGAGGGGATACGCAGTATTTT. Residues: CASSEGAGGDTQYF.

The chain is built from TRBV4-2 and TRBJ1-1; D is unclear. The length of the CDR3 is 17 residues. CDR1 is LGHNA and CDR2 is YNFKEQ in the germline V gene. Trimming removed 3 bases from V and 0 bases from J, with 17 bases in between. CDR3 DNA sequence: TGTGCCAGCAGCCACCTAAGATCGGACTTACTGAACACTGAAGCTTTCTTT. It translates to CASSHLRSDLLNTEAFF.

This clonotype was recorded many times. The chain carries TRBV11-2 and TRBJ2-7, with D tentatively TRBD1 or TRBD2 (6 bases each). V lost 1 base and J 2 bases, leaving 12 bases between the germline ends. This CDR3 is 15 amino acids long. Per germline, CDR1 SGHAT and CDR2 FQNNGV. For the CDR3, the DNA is TGTGCCAGCAGCTTAGCCAGGGGACTGACCTACGAGCAGTACTTC. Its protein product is CASSLARGLTYEQYF.

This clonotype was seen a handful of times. The CDR3 sequence is CSVERGQEDDSNQPQHF. CDR3 bases: TGCAGCGTCGAGCGGGGACAGGAGGATGATAGCAATCAGCCCCAGCATTTT. This chain links TRBV29-1 with TRBJ1-5; 8 bases align to TRBD1. The germline V gene encodes CDR1 SQVTM and CDR2 ANQGSEA. V dropped 6 bases and J dropped 0; count of bases not matched to a gene: 13. This CDR3 region has 17 residues.

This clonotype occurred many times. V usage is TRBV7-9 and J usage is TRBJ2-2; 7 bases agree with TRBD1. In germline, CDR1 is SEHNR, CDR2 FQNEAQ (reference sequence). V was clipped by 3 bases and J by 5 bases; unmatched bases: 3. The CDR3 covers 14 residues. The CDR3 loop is CASSFSQGTGELFF. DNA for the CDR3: TGTGCCAGCAGCTTCTCACAGGGGACCGGGGAGCTGTTTTTT.

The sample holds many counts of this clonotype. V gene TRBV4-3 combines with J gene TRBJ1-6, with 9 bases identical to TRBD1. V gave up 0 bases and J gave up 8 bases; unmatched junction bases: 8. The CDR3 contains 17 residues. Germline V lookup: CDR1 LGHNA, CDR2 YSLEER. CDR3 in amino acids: CASSQDLGQGVDSPLHF. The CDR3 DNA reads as TGCGCCAGCAGCCAAGATCTGGGACAGGGAGTAGATTCACCCCTCCACTTT.

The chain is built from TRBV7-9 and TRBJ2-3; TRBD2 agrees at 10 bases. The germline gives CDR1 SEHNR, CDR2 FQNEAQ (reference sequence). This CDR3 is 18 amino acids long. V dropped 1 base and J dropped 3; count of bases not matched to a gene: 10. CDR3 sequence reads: CASSLGVAHSGRTDTQYF. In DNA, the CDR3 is TGTGCCAGCAGCTTAGGGGTGGCCCATAGCGGGAGGACAGATACGCAGTATTTT.

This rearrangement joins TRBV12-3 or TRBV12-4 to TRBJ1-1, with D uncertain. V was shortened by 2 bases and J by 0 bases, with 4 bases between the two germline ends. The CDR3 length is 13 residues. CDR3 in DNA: TGTGCCAGCAGTTTAAAAATGAACACTGAAGCTTTCTTT. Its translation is CASSLKMNTEAFF.